This TCR beta chain was profiled in a study of shared clonotypes between healthy human individuals. Overall study findings and caveats: Naive subsets typically showed greater estimated richness than memory subsets. Among four donors, approximately 4.6% of naive CD4 clonotypes were found in common.

Germline V gene lookup returns CDR1 MDHEN and CDR2 SYDVKM. CDR3 length: 20 residues. Trimming took off 4 bases at V and 8 bases at J, with 35 bases between the two ends. A roughly 200 ng quantity of DNA, 25,000 to 30,000 T cell genomes, went into the sorted-subset replicate PCRs. The table came from immunoSEQ multiplex PCR; TCRdb's copy has only in-frame clones and leaves some out. The sample has a few million clones, more than 80% seen once. For this clone: Its cognate antigen is unknown.

Each sample came from a Caucasian adult donor living in Nashville, Tennessee. The sequence came from a man aged 18 to 35 in good health. Some clones in this sample may be carry-over from other donors' samples. The V gene is TRBV28, the J gene TRBJ1-1; tentative D call: TRBD1 (5 bases). Material: naive CD4+ T cells from PBMCs. The sample's subset: CD45RA+ positively selected. This chain's CDR3 is CASSYGMRGVPHPLLAEAFF. As DNA, the CDR3 is TGTGCCAGCAGTTATGGGATGCGGGGGGTGCCTCACCCTCTTTTAGCGGAAGCTTTCTTT.